The 20 T cell receptor beta chains given below trace back to one sample, sequenced in a study of control samples from healthy donors and cancer patients. The repertoire was sequenced with immunoSEQ multiplex PCR; TCRdb's copy has only in-frame clones and lacks some. The table includes under 65,000 clones, more than 70% detected once. The material sequenced was PBMCs. The receptors were gathered from a woman between 55 and 75 years old with lung cancer.

The V gene is TRBV4-1, the J gene TRBJ1-4, with a possible D match to TRBD1 (5 bases). This CDR3 comprises 15 residues. Germline loops: CDR1 MGHRA, CDR2 YSYEKL. V lost 3 bases and J lost 0, with 8 bases in between. The CDR3 bases are TGCGCCAGCAGCCACAGGGAAACAACTAATGAAAAACTGTTTTTT. Translation: CASSHRETTNEKLFF.

The V and J genes are TRBV5-1 and TRBJ1-6; possibly TRBD1 for D (6 bases). V dropped 0 bases and J dropped 5 bases, with 6 bases sitting between them. The CDR3 is 14 amino acids. The germline CDR1 and CDR2 sequences are SGHRS and YFSETQ. The CDR3 protein is CASSLAGDNSPLHF. Written as DNA, the CDR3 is TGCGCCAGCAGCTTGGCAGGGGATAATTCACCCCTCCACTTT.

V is TRBV28 and J is TRBJ1-5, with D perhaps matching TRBD1 (5 bases). Trimming cost V 6 bases and J 2 bases, with 14 bases left between them. Germline lookup yields CDR1 MDHEN and CDR2 SYDVKM. The CDR3 covers 15 residues. CDR3 DNA sequence: TGTGCCAGCAGAGGGACGAGCCGGGGCAATCAGCCCCAGCATTTT. Its protein is CASRGTSRGNQPQHF.

V is TRBV5-1 and J is TRBJ2-1; D ambiguous. The V end lost 2 bases, the J end lost 6 bases, and 15 bases lay between the germline ends. Germline CDR1 SGHRS, CDR2 YFSETQ. The CDR3 has 15 residues. As DNA, the CDR3 is TGCGCCAGCAGCTTTACGTCCGTTTCTGGCAATGAGCAGTTCTTC. Translating gives CASSFTSVSGNEQFF.

The rearrangement links TRBV28 to TRBJ1-5, with D hard to call. Trimming took off 3 bases at V and 7 bases at J, with 4 bases between the two ends. The germline CDR1 and CDR2 sequences are MDHEN and SYDVKM. The CDR3 totals 11 residues. CDR3 amino acids: CASSFRQPQHF. DNA for the CDR3: TGTGCCAGCAGTTTTCGGCAGCCCCAGCATTTT.

There are a few counts of this clone. This sequence joins TRBV2 and TRBJ2-2, with 7 bases identical to TRBD2. Trimming removed 8 bases from V and 6 bases from J; junction bases left unmatched: 0. The CDR3 runs 11 residues. CDR1 SNHLY and CDR2 FYNNEI come from the germline V gene. This chain's CDR3 is CASGLAGELFF. For the CDR3, the DNA is TGTGCCAGCGGACTAGCCGGGGAGCTGTTTTTT.

The chain combines TRBV27 with TRBJ1-5; TRBD1 matches at 7 bases. The CDR3 length is 17 residues. V gave up 3 bases and J gave up 6 bases; unmatched junction bases: 14. From germline, CDR1 is MNHEY and CDR2 SMNVEV (reference sequence). The CDR3 DNA reads as TGTGCCAGCAGTTTCAGGTTGAGGGGGCGCGGGGGTCAGCCCCAGCATTTT. Its translation is CASSFRLRGRGGQPQHF.

This clone has only one observation. This chain uses TRBV19 with TRBJ1-6; no firm D call. V was shortened by 5 bases and J by 9 bases, with 11 bases between the two germline ends. The CDR3 length is 13 residues. Germline V gene sequence: CDR1 LNHDA, CDR2 SQIVND (reference sequence). The CDR3 spells CASSPGSGSPLHF. CDR3 DNA sequence: TGTGCCAGTAGTCCGGGTTCCGGTTCACCCCTCCACTTT.

The rearrangement joins TRBV2 to TRBJ2-3, with 7 bases aligning to TRBD2. The CDR3 totals 14 residues. The germline CDR1 and CDR2 sequences are SNHLY and FYNNEI. V gave up 8 bases and J gave up 6 bases; unmatched junction bases: 11. The CDR3 DNA reads as TGTGCCAGCCAGACAAGCGGGGTCGGCGATACGCAGTATTTT. Its protein is CASQTSGVGDTQYF.

This sequence joins TRBV3-1 (or the pseudogene TRBV3-2) and TRBJ2-7; perhaps TRBD2 as D (6 bases). The CDR3 contains 15 residues. Trimming shortened V by 1 base and J by 3 bases, and 13 bases separated the two germline ends. Germline-derived CDR1 and CDR2 are LGHDT and YNNKEL (reference sequence). The CDR3 sequence: CASSQGGLSLYEQYF. As DNA, the CDR3 is TGTGCCAGCAGCCAAGGGGGACTTTCTCTCTACGAGCAGTACTTC.

The chain has TRBV6-5 and TRBJ2-2; possible D gene TRBD1, 6 bases. Trimming took off 11 bases at V and 3 bases at J, with 13 bases between the two ends. The CDR3 runs 13 residues. CDR1 MNHEY and CDR2 SVGAGI come from the germline V gene. The CDR3 nucleotides read TGTGCCGGCCGGGACACCCACACCGGGGAGCTGTTTTTT. It yields the protein CAGRDTHTGELFF.

This clone was detected a few times. The V and J genes are TRBV9 and TRBJ2-3, with D perhaps being TRBD1 or TRBD2 (7 bases each). V was trimmed by 4 bases and J by 4 bases, leaving 19 bases between them. Germline V CDR1 and CDR2: SGDLS, YYNGEE. The CDR3 is made up of 16 amino acids. This CDR3 is CASSPAGGGGPDTQYF. The CDR3 bases are TGTGCCAGCAGCCCCGCAGGGGGAGGGGGCCCAGATACGCAGTATTTT.

Judged by abundance, this clone is medium-sized. Within the sample, other DNA sequences also encode this same CDR3. This chain joins TRBV6-5 and TRBJ2-7; D possibly corresponds to TRBD1 (6 bases). Trimming removed 3 bases from V and 0 bases from J, with 12 bases in between. The CDR3 length is 15 residues. The germline CDR1 and CDR2 sequences are MNHEY and SVGAGI. Here the CDR3 reads CASSYRRDNSYEQYF. The CDR3 DNA sequence: TGTGCCAGCAGTTATCGCCGGGACAACTCCTACGAGCAGTACTTC.

In its sample, this clone was seen a few times. The chain recombines TRBV19 with TRBJ1-6; D is undetermined. Trimming pared 6 bases from V and 2 bases from J, leaving 14 bases between. Germline lookup yields CDR1 LNHDA and CDR2 SQIVND (reference sequence). The CDR3 covers 16 residues. The CDR3 nucleotides are TGTGCCAGTAGAAGGCGGGCCAACCCCTATAATTCACCCCTCCACTTT. Protein product: CASRRRANPYNSPLHF.

This sequence joins TRBV27 and TRBJ1-4; D is unclear. V lost 6 bases and J lost 2, with 13 bases in between. Looked up from germline, CDR1 is MNHEY and CDR2 is SMNVEV (reference sequence). The CDR3 has 15 amino acids. The CDR3 nucleotides are TGTGCCAGCAGACCTCCCGCCGGGACTAATGAAAAACTGTTTTTT. This translates into CASRPPAGTNEKLFF.

This chain's CDR3 is CASSPPTGQPQHF. As DNA, the CDR3 is TGTGCCAGTAGTCCCCCCACCGGTCAGCCCCAGCATTTT. The J gene is TRBJ1-5, the V gene TRBV19, with no clear D. Trimming took off 5 bases at V and 6 bases at J, with 11 bases between the two ends. The CDR3 is 13 amino acids. The germline V gene encodes CDR1 LNHDA and CDR2 SQIVND (reference sequence).

The V and J genes are TRBV5-1 and TRBJ1-1, with D hard to call. The germline CDR1 and CDR2 sequences are SGHRS and YFSETQ. V gave up 0 bases and J gave up 3 bases, with 9 bases separating them. CDR3 length: 14 residues. CDR3 amino acids: CASSLVQTYTEAFF. Written as DNA, the CDR3 is TGCGCCAGCAGCTTGGTACAGACGTACACTGAAGCTTTCTTT.

The chain combines TRBV5-6 with TRBJ2-1, with 16 bases that match TRBD2. There are 16 residues in the CDR3. V was clipped by 3 bases and J by 6 bases; unmatched bases: 3. The germline V gene encodes CDR1 SGHDT and CDR2 YYEEEE. The CDR3 sequence: CASSWGLAGGPNEQFF. The CDR3 coding sequence is TGTGCCAGCAGCTGGGGACTAGCGGGAGGGCCCAATGAGCAGTTCTTC.

V is TRBV5-5 and J is TRBJ1-2; weak D call: TRBD1 (6 bases). CDR1 and CDR2 from the germline V gene are SGHKS and YYEKEE (reference sequence). The CDR3 is 16 residues long. V dropped 0 bases and J dropped 5 bases, with 17 bases sitting between them. CDR3 loop: CASSLAWGTHVYGYTF. In DNA form, the CDR3 reads TGTGCCAGCAGCTTGGCCTGGGGGACACATGTTTATGGCTACACCTTC.

The chain joins TRBV19 to TRBJ1-6, with 8 bases aligning to TRBD1. The V gene's germline CDR1 is LNHDA and CDR2 SQIVND (reference sequence). CDR3 length: 18 amino acids. V shed 5 bases, J shed 8 bases, and the junction held 17 bases outside the gene matches. This CDR3 reads CASSLQGDHTFPDSPLHF. The DNA of the CDR3 is TGTGCCAGTAGTCTACAGGGGGACCACACCTTTCCGGATTCACCCCTCCACTTT.